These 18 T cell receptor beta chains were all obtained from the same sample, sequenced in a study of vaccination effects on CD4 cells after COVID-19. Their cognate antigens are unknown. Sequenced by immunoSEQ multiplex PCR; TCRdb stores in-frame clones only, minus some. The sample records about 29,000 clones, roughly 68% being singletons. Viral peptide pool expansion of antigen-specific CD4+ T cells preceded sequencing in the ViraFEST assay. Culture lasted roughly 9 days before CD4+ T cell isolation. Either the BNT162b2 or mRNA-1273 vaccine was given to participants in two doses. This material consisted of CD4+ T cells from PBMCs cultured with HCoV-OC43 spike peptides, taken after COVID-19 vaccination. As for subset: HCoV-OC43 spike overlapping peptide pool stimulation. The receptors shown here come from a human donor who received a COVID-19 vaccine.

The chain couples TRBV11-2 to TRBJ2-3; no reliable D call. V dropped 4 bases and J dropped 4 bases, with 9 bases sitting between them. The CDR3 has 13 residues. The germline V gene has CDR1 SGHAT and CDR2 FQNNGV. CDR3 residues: CASSSYSSDTQYF. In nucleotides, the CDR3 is TGTGCCAGCAGCTCCTACTCGTCAGATACGCAGTATTTT.

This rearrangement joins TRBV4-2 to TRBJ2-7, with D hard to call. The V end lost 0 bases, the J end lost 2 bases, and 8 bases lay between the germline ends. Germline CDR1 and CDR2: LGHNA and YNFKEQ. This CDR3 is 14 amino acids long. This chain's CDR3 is CASSQEVITYEQYF. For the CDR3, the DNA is TGTGCCAGCAGCCAAGAAGTCATCACCTACGAGCAGTACTTC.

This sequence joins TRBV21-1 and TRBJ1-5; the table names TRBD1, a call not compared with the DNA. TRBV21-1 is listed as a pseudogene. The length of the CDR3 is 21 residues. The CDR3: CASTKGVYGSTRGGSNQPQHF. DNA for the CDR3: TGTGCCAGCACTAAAGGGGTCTATGGAAGTACCAGGGGTGGATCGAATCAGCCCCAGCATTTT.

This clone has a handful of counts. The CDR3 DNA is TGCGCCAGCAGCCAGGACAACTCTGGAAACACCATATATTTT. Protein product: CASSQDNSGNTIYF. V usage is TRBV5-1 and J usage is TRBJ1-3, with TRBD1 as a possible D gene (5 bases). V lost 4 bases, J lost 0 bases, and 8 bases lay in between. From germline, CDR1 is SGHRS and CDR2 YFSETQ. The CDR3 consists of 14 residues.

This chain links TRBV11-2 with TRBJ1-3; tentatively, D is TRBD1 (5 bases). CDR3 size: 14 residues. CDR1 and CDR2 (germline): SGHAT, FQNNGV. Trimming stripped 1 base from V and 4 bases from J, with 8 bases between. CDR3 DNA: TGTGCCAGCAGCTTAGTAGACAGAGGAAACACCATATATTTT. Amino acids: CASSLVDRGNTIYF.

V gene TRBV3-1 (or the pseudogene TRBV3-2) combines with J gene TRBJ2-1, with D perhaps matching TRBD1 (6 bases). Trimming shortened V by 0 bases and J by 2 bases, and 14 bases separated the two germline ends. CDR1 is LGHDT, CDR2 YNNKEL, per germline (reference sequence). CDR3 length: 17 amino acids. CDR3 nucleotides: TGTGCCAGCAGCCAAGATTTGGGGGCGGGCCCCTACAATGAGCAGTTCTTC. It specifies CASSQDLGAGPYNEQFF.

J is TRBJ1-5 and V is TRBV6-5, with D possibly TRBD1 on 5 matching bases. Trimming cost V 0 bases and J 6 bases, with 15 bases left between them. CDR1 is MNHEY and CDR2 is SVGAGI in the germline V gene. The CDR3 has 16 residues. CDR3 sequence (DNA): TGTGCCAGCAGTTACTCGAGGGACCCTAACGGTCAGCCCCAGCATTTT. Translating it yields CASSYSRDPNGQPQHF.

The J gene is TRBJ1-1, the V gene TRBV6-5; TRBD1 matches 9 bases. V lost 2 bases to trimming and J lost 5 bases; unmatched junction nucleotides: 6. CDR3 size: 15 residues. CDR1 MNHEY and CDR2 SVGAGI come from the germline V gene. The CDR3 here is CASSYLDRGKTEAFF. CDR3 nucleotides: TGTGCCAGCAGTTACCTTGACAGGGGGAAAACTGAAGCTTTCTTT.

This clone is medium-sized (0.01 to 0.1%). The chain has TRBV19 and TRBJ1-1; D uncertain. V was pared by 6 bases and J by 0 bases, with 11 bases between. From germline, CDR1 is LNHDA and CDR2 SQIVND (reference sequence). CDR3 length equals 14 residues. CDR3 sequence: CASRLGTMNTEAFF. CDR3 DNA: TGTGCCAGTAGACTTGGCACAATGAACACTGAAGCTTTCTTT.

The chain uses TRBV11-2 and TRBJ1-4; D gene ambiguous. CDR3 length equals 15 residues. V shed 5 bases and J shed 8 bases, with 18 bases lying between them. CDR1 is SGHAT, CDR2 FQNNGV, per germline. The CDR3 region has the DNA TGTGCCAGCAGCCGGAACGATGGGGTCCGCGAAAAACTGTTTTTT. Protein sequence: CASSRNDGVREKLFF.

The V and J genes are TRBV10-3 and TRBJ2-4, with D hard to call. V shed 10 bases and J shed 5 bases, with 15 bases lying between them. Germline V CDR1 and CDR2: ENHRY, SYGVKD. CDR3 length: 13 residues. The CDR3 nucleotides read TGTGCCACCTCCCGGACGCAAGAAAACATTCAGTACTTC. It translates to CATSRTQENIQYF.

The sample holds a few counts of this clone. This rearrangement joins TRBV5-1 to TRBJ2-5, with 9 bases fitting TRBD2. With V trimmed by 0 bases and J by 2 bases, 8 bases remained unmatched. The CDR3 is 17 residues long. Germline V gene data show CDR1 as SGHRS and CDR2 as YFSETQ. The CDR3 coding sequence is TGCGCCAGCAGCTTGGGACTGAGACTAGCGGCTCAAGAGACCCAGTACTTC. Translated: CASSLGLRLAAQETQYF.

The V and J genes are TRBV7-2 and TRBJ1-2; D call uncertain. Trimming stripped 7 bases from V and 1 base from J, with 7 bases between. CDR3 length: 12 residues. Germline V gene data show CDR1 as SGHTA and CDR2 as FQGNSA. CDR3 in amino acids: CASMEFNYGYTF. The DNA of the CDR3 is TGTGCCAGCATGGAGTTTAACTATGGCTACACCTTC.

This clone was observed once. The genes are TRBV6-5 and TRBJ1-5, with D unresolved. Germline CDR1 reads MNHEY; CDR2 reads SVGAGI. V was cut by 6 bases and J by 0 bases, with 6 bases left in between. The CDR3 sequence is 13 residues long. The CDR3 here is CASRGFSNQPQHF. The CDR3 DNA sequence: TGTGCCAGCAGGGGGTTTAGCAATCAGCCCCAGCATTTT.

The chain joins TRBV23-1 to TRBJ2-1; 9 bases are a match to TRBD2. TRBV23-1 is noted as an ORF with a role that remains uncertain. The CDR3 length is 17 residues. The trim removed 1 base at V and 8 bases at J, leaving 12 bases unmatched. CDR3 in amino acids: CASSQYSREGLCDEQFF. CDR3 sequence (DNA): TGCGCCAGCAGTCAATACTCGCGGGAGGGCCTATGTGATGAGCAGTTCTTC.

This CDR3 is CASSYSPDNEQFF. For the CDR3, the DNA is TGTGCCAGCAGTTACTCGCCAGACAATGAGCAGTTCTTC. This sequence joins TRBV6-5 and TRBJ2-1; D not certain. Germline V gene data show CDR1 as MNHEY and CDR2 as SVGAGI. The CDR3 is made up of 13 amino acids. Trimming shortened V by 0 bases and J by 5 bases, and 5 bases separated the two germline ends.

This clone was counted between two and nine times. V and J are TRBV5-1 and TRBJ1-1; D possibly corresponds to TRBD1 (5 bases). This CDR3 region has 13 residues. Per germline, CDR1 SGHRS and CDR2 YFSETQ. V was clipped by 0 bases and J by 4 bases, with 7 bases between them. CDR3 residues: CASSLETVTEAFF. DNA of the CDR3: TGCGCCAGCAGCTTGGAGACAGTCACTGAAGCTTTCTTT.

The CDR3 DNA reads TGTGCCAGCAGCTTAGATCGGGAGCGCTATGGCTACACCTTC. It is translated as CASSLDRERYGYTF. The chain has TRBV11-2 and TRBJ1-2; D remains unclear. The length of the CDR3 is 14 residues. V lost 0 bases and J lost 4, with 9 bases in between. The germline V gene has CDR1 SGHAT and CDR2 FQNNGV. The full variable domain, rest sourced from reference TRBV11-2 and TRBJ1-2, is EAGVAQSPRYKIIEKRQSVAFWCNPISGHATLYWYQQILGQGPKLLIQFQNNGVVDDSQLPKDRFSAERLKGVDSTLKIQPAKLEDSAVYLCASSLDRERYGYTFGSGTRLTVV.